This T cell receptor beta chain was retrieved from a study of blood T cell repertoires in COVID-19. Looking at the study overall: Collection of acute and convalescent COVID-19 samples took place in the United States, Italy and Spain. T cells, B-cell-depleted T cells, or PBMCs provided the cDNA or gDNA that served as material.

V lost 0 bases and J lost 3, with 9 bases in between. Germline-derived CDR1 and CDR2 are LGHNA and YSLEER. This CDR3 region has 15 residues. Authors' methods: From reference gene primer amplification, estimates of nucleated cell counts were derived. Using immunoSEQ multiplex PCR, the repertoire was profiled, and TCRdb retains in-frame clones only, with some absent. That table supplies the V and J calls and clone size; D and trimming were determined from the DNA. The table records under 85,000 clones, roughly 87% of them present only once. This clonotype was obtained from a man in his 70s with acute or convalescent COVID-19. Sequencing input: peripheral blood. The chain couples TRBV4-3 to TRBJ1-5; D gene uncertain. The CDR3 DNA follows: TGCGCCAGCAGCCAAGAGGGCGGGCCCAATCAGCCCCAGCATTTT. This sequence encodes CASSQEGGPNQPQHF.